One sample yielded the 4 T cell receptor beta chains listed below, sequenced in a study of regulatory T cells in long-lasting Graves disease. Specified time point: newly diagnosed GD, antithyroid drugs for less than 3 months. After RNA was extracted from PBMCs, the TCR library was made from it. Through Arm-PCR of CDR3 regions and iRepertoire HTBI primers, TCR beta libraries were built. TCRdb analysed the multiplex PCR reads with MiXCR anew, one entry per CDR3 protein. This sample has about 540,000 distinct CDR3 sequences, with approximately 12% found just once. Separately, the same data were catalogued under a study of T cells in Graves' hyperthyroidism and ophthalmopathy.

The sample was peripheral blood mononuclear cells (PBMCs), taken at new diagnosis, from a patient treated with antithyroid drugs. These receptors all stem from a man aged 25-45 years with Graves disease.

This clonotype was seen ten or more times. The chain joins TRBV28 to TRBJ2-3, with TRBD2 identical over 10 bases. The CDR3 sequence is 17 residues long. V was pared by 2 bases and J by 2 bases, with 7 bases of the junction left unmatched. Germline V lookup: CDR1 MDHEN, CDR2 SYDVKM. CDR3 region: CASSLTGLAGATDTQYF. CDR3 bases: TGTGCCAGCAGTTTAACGGGGCTAGCGGGAGCCACAGATACGCAGTATTTT.

Many counts were recorded for this clonotype. The chain combines TRBV5-1 with TRBJ2-7, with 13 bases aligning to TRBD2. The CDR3 contains 16 residues. Germline assignment: CDR1 SGHRS and CDR2 YFSETQ. V trimming: 0 bases; J trimming: 3 bases; junction bases outside the gene matches: 3. As DNA, the CDR3 is TGCGCCAGCAGCTTGGGGGGGACTAGCGGGAACTACGAGCAGTACTTC. The encoded protein is CASSLGGTSGNYEQYF.

This clonotype was detected many times. The chain employs TRBV12-3 or TRBV12-4 and TRBJ1-1; D gene ambiguous. V was pared by 5 bases and J by 0 bases, with 7 bases between. The CDR3 length is 13 residues. The CDR3: CASSMTVNTEAFF. As DNA, the CDR3 is TGTGCCAGCAGTATGACCGTGAACACTGAAGCTTTCTTT.

Remarks on this clonotype: Given a much more abundant clone one base away, this may be a read error. The chain joins TRBV28 to TRBJ2-7, with TRBD2 as a possible D gene (5 bases). This CDR3 contains 13 residues. CDR1 and CDR2 (germline): MDHEN, SYDVKM. The CDR3 protein is CAGSLATALEQYF. The CDR3 DNA is TGTGCCGGCAGCTTAGCGACCGCTCTCGAGCAGTACTTC.